This TCR beta chain was retrieved from a study of T cells after yellow fever vaccination. The wider study: Fractions with few cells were prepared using SMART-Seq v4 Ultra Low Input.

Each CDR3 protein is one row after TCRdb ran MiXCR on the 5' RACE reads. The repertoire includes approximately 300,000 distinct CDR3 sequences, about 10% of them detected once, and 2.5% to 4% sits in the top ten. The V gene end was trimmed by 2 bases and the J gene end by 9 bases; junction bases not matched to a gene: 14. The CDR3 extends over 16 amino acids. Germline CDR1 and CDR2: SGHRS and YFSETQ. This clonotype was counted at least ten times. The antigen is not known. General observations from the study: Subsequent to the booster, the majority of primary-vaccination clones reappeared (approximately 95% CD4, approximately 85% CD8). Secondary responses were weaker yet peaked faster, day 5 versus 15. Clonotype sharing between CD4 and CD8 compartments was small.

The genes are TRBV5-1 and TRBJ2-1, with 7 bases matching TRBD1. The TCR was taken from a young man who received the YFV17D yellow fever vaccine. Sequencing used CD4+ T cells sorted from PBMCs, obtained 45 days after the yellow fever booster vaccination. The CDR3 bases are TGCGCCAGCAGCTTTACCGGGACAGATAGATTCGGTGAGCAGTTCTTC. Translating gives CASSFTGTDRFGEQFF.